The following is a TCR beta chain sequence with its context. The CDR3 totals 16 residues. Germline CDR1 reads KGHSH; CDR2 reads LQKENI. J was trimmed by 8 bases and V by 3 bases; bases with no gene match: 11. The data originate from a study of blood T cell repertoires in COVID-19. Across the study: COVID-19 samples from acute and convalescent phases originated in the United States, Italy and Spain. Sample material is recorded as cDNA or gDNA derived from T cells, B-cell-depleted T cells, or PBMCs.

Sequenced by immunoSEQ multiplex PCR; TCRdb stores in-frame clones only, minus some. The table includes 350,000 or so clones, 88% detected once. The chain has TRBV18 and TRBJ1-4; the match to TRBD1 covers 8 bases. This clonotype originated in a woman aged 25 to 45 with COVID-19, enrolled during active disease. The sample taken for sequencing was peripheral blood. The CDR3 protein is CASSPSRAGGQEKLFF. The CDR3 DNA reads TGTGCCAGCTCACCCTCGAGGGCAGGGGGCCAGGAAAAACTGTTTTTT.